The 26 T cell receptor beta chains listed next were all sequenced from one sample in a study of T cell responses to AZD1222 COVID-19 vaccine. Sequencing used immunoSEQ multiplex PCR; TCRdb keeps in-frame clones, though not all of them. The sample carries approximately 140,000 clones, around 90% recorded once. Sequenced material: peripheral blood, taken on day 0 of AZD1222 vaccination. The receptor source for this set is an adult in good health.

Remarks on this clone: An end of the junction differs from the germline gene, which may be a read error. V usage is TRBV4-3 and J usage is TRBJ1-4; a possible D gene is TRBD1 (5 bases). The CDR3 covers 16 residues. Germline-derived CDR1 and CDR2 are LGHNA and YSLEER. The DNA for the CDR3 is TGCGCCAGCAGCGAAGAGAGGGGAGCGACTAATGAAAAACTGTTTTTT. Translating it yields CASSEERGATNEKLFF.

The V gene is TRBV7-3, the J gene TRBJ2-1; 10 nucleotides align to TRBD1. There are 17 residues in the CDR3. Trimming removed 5 bases from V and 5 bases from J; junction bases left unmatched: 12. CDR1 SGHTA and CDR2 FQGTGA come from the germline V gene. CDR3 region: CASSPKLGTGDDNEQFF. The CDR3 bases are TGTGCCAGCAGCCCAAAGCTGGGGACAGGGGACGACAATGAGCAGTTCTTC.

This chain joins TRBV4-1 and TRBJ1-1; tentative D call: TRBD1 (6 bases). Germline V CDR1 and CDR2: MGHRA, YSYEKL. This CDR3 has 15 residues. Trimming took off 3 bases at V and 1 base at J, with 12 bases between the two ends. CDR3 nucleotides: TGCGCCAGCAGCCAGTCCGGACAGACGAACACTGAAGCTTTCTTT. Encoded protein: CASSQSGQTNTEAFF.

J is TRBJ2-7 and V is TRBV29-1, with 7 bases that match TRBD1. CDR1 and CDR2 from the germline V gene are SQVTM and ANQGSEA. This CDR3 comprises 12 residues. V lost 4 bases and J lost 1; bases outside the gene matches: 1. The CDR3 loop is CSVGQGSYEQYF. CDR3 in DNA: TGCAGCGTTGGACAGGGATCCTACGAGCAGTACTTC.

V and J are TRBV27 and TRBJ1-5; D remains unclear. The CDR3 is 12 amino acids. V was shortened by 3 bases and J by 6 bases, with 6 bases between the two germline ends. CDR1 and CDR2 (germline): MNHEY, SMNVEV (reference sequence). CDR3 coding DNA: TGTGCCAGCAGTTTTTGGGGTCAGCCCCAGCATTTT. It specifies CASSFWGQPQHF.

The chain joins TRBV7-2 to TRBJ2-2, with 8 bases that match TRBD1. Trimming at V came to 4 bases and at J to 4 bases, leaving 8 bases not matched to a gene. Per germline, CDR1 SGHTA and CDR2 FQGNSA. This CDR3 has 16 amino acids. The CDR3 bases are TGTGCCAGCAGCTCCGGACAGGGAGGTCGCACCGGGGAGCTGTTTTTT. Translation gives CASSSGQGGRTGELFF. Based on the CDR3 plus reference TRBV7-2 and TRBJ2-2, the full variable domain is GAGVSQSPSNKVTEKGKDVELRCDPISGHTALYWYRQSLGQGLEFLIYFQGNSAPDKSGLPSDRFSAERTGGSVSTLTIQRTQQEDSAVYLCASSSGQGGRTGELFFGEGSRLTVL.

This clone was detected a few times. The rearrangement uses TRBV19 and TRBJ1-1; 7 positions agree with TRBD1. The CDR3 runs to 19 residues. The trim removed 4 bases at V and 0 bases at J, leaving 17 bases unmatched. Germline CDR1 is LNHDA and CDR2 is SQIVND (reference sequence). DNA for the CDR3: TGTGCCAGTAGTACTTTCTCCCCAACCAGGGGGACTATGAACACTGAAGCTTTCTTT. Protein sequence: CASSTFSPTRGTMNTEAFF.

The chain uses TRBV15 and TRBJ1-4, with unresolved D. Germline V gives CDR1 LNHNV, CDR2 YYDKDF (reference sequence). The CDR3 loop spans 15 amino acids. With 0 bases removed from V and 7 bases from J, the gap between germline ends came to 12 bases. Here the CDR3 DNA reads TGTGCCACCAGCAGAGATATTCAGGATTCTGAAAAACTGTTTTTT. Protein sequence: CATSRDIQDSEKLFF.

The CDR3 protein is CASSPGGGGEQYF. DNA of the CDR3: TGTGCCAGCAGCCCCGGGGGTGGAGGCGAGCAGTACTTC. This sequence joins TRBV9 and TRBJ2-7; TRBD2 might be the D (6 bases). V was cut by 4 bases and J by 6 bases, with 14 bases left in between. This CDR3 region has 13 residues. The germline V gene has CDR1 SGDLS and CDR2 YYNGEE.

The V gene is TRBV13, the J gene TRBJ1-2; 11 bases agree with TRBD1. CDR1 is PRHDT and CDR2 is FYEKMQ in the germline V gene (reference sequence). This CDR3 is 15 amino acids long. V dropped 5 bases and J dropped 3; count of bases not matched to a gene: 5. CDR3 loop: CASSPGTGGHYGYTF. The CDR3 region has the DNA TGTGCCAGCAGCCCGGGGACAGGGGGACACTATGGCTACACCTTC.

This rearrangement joins TRBV19 to TRBJ2-7, with 7 bases aligning to TRBD2. The length of the CDR3 is 12 residues. The junction had 2 bases not matched to a gene; V was cut back by 3 bases and J by 6 bases. The germline CDR1 and CDR2 sequences are LNHDA and SQIVND (reference sequence). CDR3 in amino acids: CASSIPGGEQYF. The CDR3 coding sequence is TGTGCCAGTAGTATTCCGGGAGGCGAGCAGTACTTC.

This chain uses TRBV7-9 with TRBJ1-3; possible D gene TRBD1, 5 bases. CDR3 size: 16 residues. CDR1 and CDR2 from the germline V gene are SEHNR and FQNEAQ (reference sequence). The V end lost 5 bases, the J end lost 0 bases, and 14 bases lay between the germline ends. CDR3 amino acids: CASSLGTLSSGNTIYF. The CDR3 coding sequence is TGTGCCAGCAGCCTCGGGACCTTGAGCTCTGGAAACACCATATATTTT.

Comment on this clone: This sample also contains other DNA sequences that code for the same CDR3. The gene calls are TRBV28 and TRBJ1-1, with no clear D. Looked up from germline, CDR1 is MDHEN and CDR2 is SYDVKM. The CDR3 has 14 residues. V was trimmed by 6 bases and J by 1 base, leaving 12 bases between them. The CDR3 reads CASSLGQKNTEAFF. The CDR3 DNA sequence: TGTGCCAGCAGCCTTGGGCAGAAGAACACTGAAGCTTTCTTT.

The genes are TRBV19 and TRBJ1-2; D is perhaps TRBD1 (5 bases). Germline assignment: CDR1 LNHDA and CDR2 SQIVND (reference sequence). The germline V and J ends were trimmed by 3 bases and 8 bases, with 16 bases remaining between them. The CDR3 is 14 amino acids. The CDR3, as DNA: TGTGCCAGTAGTATTGGGGCCCGCGCGGAGGGCTACACCTTC. It yields the protein CASSIGARAEGYTF.

The chain uses TRBV10-3 and TRBJ2-7; 10 bases align to TRBD1. Trimming at V came to 5 bases and at J to 3 bases, leaving 7 bases not matched to a gene. Looked up from germline, CDR1 is ENHRY and CDR2 is SYGVKD. The CDR3 is 15 amino acids. The DNA of the CDR3 is TGTGCCATCAGTCGAGTCGGGGACAGGGGCTACGAGCAGTACTTC. The encoded protein is CAISRVGDRGYEQYF.

The chain is built from TRBV6-2 or TRBV6-3 and TRBJ2-7; tentatively, D is TRBD2 (6 bases). Germline V gives CDR1 MNHEY, CDR2 SVGEGT. Trimming shortened V by 0 bases and J by 3 bases, and 27 bases separated the two germline ends. The CDR3 totals 20 residues. The CDR3 region has the DNA TGTGCCAGCAGTTACTCCATTCGAACCGGCTCAAGCGGGTTTAACTACGAGCAGTACTTC. Its translation is CASSYSIRTGSSGFNYEQYF.

The chain employs TRBV16 and TRBJ2-7; D remains ambiguous. The CDR3 sequence is 12 residues long. V lost 7 bases and J 3 bases, leaving 10 bases between the germline ends. Germline loops: CDR1 KGHSY, CDR2 FQNENV. CDR3 protein: CASTASLYEQYF. CDR3 bases: TGTGCCAGCACCGCCTCTCTCTACGAGCAGTACTTC.

This clone was counted only a few times. This chain uses TRBV4-3 with TRBJ1-2; D is unresolved. Germline CDR1 reads LGHNA; CDR2 reads YSLEER. The V end lost 1 base, the J end lost 8 bases, and 17 bases lay between the germline ends. The CDR3 covers 15 residues. The CDR3 spells CASSQGSSTRWGYTF. In DNA, the CDR3 is TGCGCCAGCAGCCAAGGATCTTCGACCCGCTGGGGCTACACCTTC.

The chain couples TRBV30 to TRBJ2-6; no clear D. The V end lost 3 bases, the J end lost 0 bases, and 6 bases lay between the germline ends. The CDR3 extends over 14 amino acids. Germline V gene data show CDR1 as GTSNPN and CDR2 as SVGIG (reference sequence). The CDR3 DNA follows: TGTGCCTGGAGACCCCTCTCTGGGGCCAACGTCCTGACTTTC. It specifies CAWRPLSGANVLTF.

The rearrangement joins TRBV30 to TRBJ2-3; 10 bases are a match to TRBD2. With V trimmed by 4 bases and J by 2 bases, 18 bases remained unmatched. This CDR3 has 19 residues. CDR1 is GTSNPN and CDR2 is SVGIG in the germline V gene (reference sequence). The CDR3 is CAWKIAWASGRRNTDTQYF. The CDR3 DNA sequence: TGTGCCTGGAAAATCGCGTGGGCTAGCGGGAGAAGGAACACAGATACGCAGTATTTT.

A single count supports this clone. The CDR3 here is CATSEQGYGYTF. The CDR3 DNA reads as TGTGCCACCAGTGAGCAGGGCTATGGCTACACCTTC. The rearrangement joins TRBV24-1 to TRBJ1-2; weak D call: TRBD1 (5 bases). Trimming took off 4 bases at V and 4 bases at J, with 6 bases between the two ends. CDR1 KGHDR and CDR2 SFDVKD come from the germline V gene. This CDR3 region has 12 residues.

This chain links TRBV7-2 with TRBJ2-7; 7 nucleotides agree with TRBD2. V was pared by 0 bases and J by 3 bases, with 8 bases of the junction left unmatched. This CDR3 has 16 residues. Germline V lookup: CDR1 SGHTA, CDR2 FQGNSA. The CDR3 DNA is TGTGCCAGCAGCTTAGCCCAGGGCGGGGGTCGCTACGAGCAGTACTTC. The encoded protein is CASSLAQGGGRYEQYF.

The chain is built from TRBV5-6 and TRBJ1-5; 8 bases are shared with TRBD1. CDR1 and CDR2 (germline): SGHDT, YYEEEE. This CDR3 has 15 amino acids. Unmatched junction bases numbered 3, after V lost 0 bases and J lost 4 bases. CDR3 protein: CASSLAQGANQPQHF. Here the CDR3 DNA reads TGTGCCAGCAGCTTGGCCCAGGGGGCAAATCAGCCCCAGCATTTT.

The J gene is TRBJ2-2, the V gene TRBV14; 11 bases line up with TRBD2. CDR3 length equals 17 residues. Trimming took 5 bases from V and 3 from J; bases not matched to a gene: 8. Germline V gene data show CDR1 as SGHDN and CDR2 as FVKESK. The DNA for the CDR3 is TGTGCCAGCAGCTCACCCCGTAGCGGGAGGGACACCGGGGAGCTGTTTTTT. It codes for CASSSPRSGRDTGELFF.

This chain uses TRBV6-1 with TRBJ1-6; no firm D call. The CDR3 spans 14 residues. The germline V gene encodes CDR1 MNHNS and CDR2 SASEGT. Trimming took 2 bases from V and 6 from J, leaving 8 bases between them. DNA of the CDR3: TGTGCCAGCAGTGAAAGCCTCGGTAATTCACCCCTCCACTTT. Its translation: CASSESLGNSPLHF.

This chain joins TRBV19 and TRBJ1-5; a possible D gene is TRBD1 (5 bases). The V end was cut by 2 bases, the J end by 5 bases, with 16 bases between. The germline V gene encodes CDR1 LNHDA and CDR2 SQIVND (reference sequence). This CDR3 spans 16 amino acids. The CDR3 DNA sequence: TGTGCCAGTAGTATATTGGGGGGGGTGTTGGATCAGCCCCAGCATTTT. Translating it yields CASSILGGVLDQPQHF.